The 4 T cell receptor beta chains reported below all come from one sample, sequenced in a study of technical replicates of blood from several donors. Here immunoSEQ multiplex PCR was the method, and the copy in TCRdb shows in-frame clones only, minus some. This table has tens of thousands of clones, roughly 94% appearing once. Sequencing input: T cells isolated from PBMCs. These receptor sequences come from a human donor in good health.

V and J are TRBV5-1 and TRBJ2-7; TRBD2 agrees at 11 bases. Germline trimming cut 0 bases from V and 0 bases from J; bases unmatched to any gene: 5. Germline lookup yields CDR1 SGHRS and CDR2 YFSETQ. This CDR3 has 17 amino acids. DNA of the CDR3: TGCGCCAGCAGCTTGGGCCTAGCGGGGGGACCCTCCTACGAGCAGTACTTC. Its protein product is CASSLGLAGGPSYEQYF.

The chain carries TRBV28 and TRBJ1-1, with 11 bases matching TRBD1. J was trimmed by 5 bases and V by 5 bases; bases with no gene match: 7. The germline V gene encodes CDR1 MDHEN and CDR2 SYDVKM. The CDR3 runs to 15 residues. This CDR3 is CASSPRGQGGTEAFF. In nucleotides, the CDR3 is TGTGCCAGCAGTCCGAGGGGACAGGGGGGAACTGAAGCTTTCTTT. Looking up the rest from reference TRBV28 and TRBJ1-1 gives the full variable domain: DVKVTQSSRYLVKRTGEKVFLECVQDMDHENMFWYRQDPGLGLRLIYFSYDVKMKEKGDIPEGYSVSREKKERFSLILESASTNQTSMYLCASSPRGQGGTEAFFGQGTRLTVV.

A few counts support this clone. The J gene is TRBJ1-1, the V gene TRBV9; D might be TRBD1 (5 bases). The V end lost 4 bases, the J end lost 6 bases, and 13 bases lay between the germline ends. The length of the CDR3 is 13 residues. Germline V gene sequence: CDR1 SGDLS, CDR2 YYNGEE. As DNA, the CDR3 is TGTGCCAGCAGCCCTCAGGGTGGCGCTGAAGCTTTCTTT. Residues: CASSPQGGAEAFF.

The chain combines TRBV5-6 with TRBJ1-2; D is possibly TRBD1 (5 bases). The germline CDR1 and CDR2 sequences are SGHDT and YYEEEE. Trimming took off 1 base at V and 5 bases at J, with 15 bases between the two ends. The CDR3 extends over 15 amino acids. CDR3 protein: CASSLPEDQGYGYTF. CDR3 bases: TGTGCCAGCAGCTTGCCCGAGGACCAGGGTTATGGCTACACCTTC.